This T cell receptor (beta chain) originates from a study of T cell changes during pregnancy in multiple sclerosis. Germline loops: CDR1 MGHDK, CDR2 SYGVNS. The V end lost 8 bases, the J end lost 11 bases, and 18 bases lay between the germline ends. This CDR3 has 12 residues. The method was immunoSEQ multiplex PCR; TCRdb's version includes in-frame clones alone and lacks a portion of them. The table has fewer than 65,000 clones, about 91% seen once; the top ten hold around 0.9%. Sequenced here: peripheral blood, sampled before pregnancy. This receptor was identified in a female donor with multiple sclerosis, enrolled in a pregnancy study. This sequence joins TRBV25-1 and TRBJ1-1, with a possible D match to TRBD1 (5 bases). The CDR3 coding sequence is TGTGCCAGCCTTACTTCAGGGCGTACGGCTTTCTTT. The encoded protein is CASLTSGRTAFF.